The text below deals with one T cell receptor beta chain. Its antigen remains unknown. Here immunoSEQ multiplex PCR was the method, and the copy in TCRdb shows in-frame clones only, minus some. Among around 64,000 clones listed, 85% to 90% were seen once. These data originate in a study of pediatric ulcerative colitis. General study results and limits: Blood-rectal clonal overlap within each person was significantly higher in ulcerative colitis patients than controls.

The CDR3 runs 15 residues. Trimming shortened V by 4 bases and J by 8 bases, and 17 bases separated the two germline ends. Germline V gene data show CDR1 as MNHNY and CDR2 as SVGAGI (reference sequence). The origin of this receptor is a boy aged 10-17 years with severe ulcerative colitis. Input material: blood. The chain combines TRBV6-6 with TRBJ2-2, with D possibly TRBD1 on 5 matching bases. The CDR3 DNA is TGTGCCAGCAGTTCATGGGAACCGACAGAAGGGGAGCTGTTTTTT. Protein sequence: CASSSWEPTEGELFF.